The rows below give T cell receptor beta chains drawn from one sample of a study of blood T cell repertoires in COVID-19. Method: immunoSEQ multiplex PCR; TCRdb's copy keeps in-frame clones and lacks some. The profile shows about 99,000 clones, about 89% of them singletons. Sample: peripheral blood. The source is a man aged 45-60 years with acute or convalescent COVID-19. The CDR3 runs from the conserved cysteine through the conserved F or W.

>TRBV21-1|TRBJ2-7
CAWEAGVYSYEQYF
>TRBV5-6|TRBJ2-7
CASSQGLHEQYF
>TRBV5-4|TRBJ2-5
CASSLGDYNQETQYF
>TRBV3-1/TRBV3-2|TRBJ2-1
CASSQEDSPRQFF
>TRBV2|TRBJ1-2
CASTLQGVGGYTF
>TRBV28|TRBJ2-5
CASSPRGMYQETQYF
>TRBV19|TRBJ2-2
CASSILAGATGELFF
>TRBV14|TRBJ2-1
CASSPLGAGEQFF
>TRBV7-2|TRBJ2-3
CASSLGTGGDTQYF
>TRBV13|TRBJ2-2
CASSLREGTRELFF
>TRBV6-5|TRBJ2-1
CASNTGGYYNEQFF
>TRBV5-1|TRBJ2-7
CASSFLPGSANYEQYF
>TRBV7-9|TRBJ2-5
CASSQGAGAVETQYF
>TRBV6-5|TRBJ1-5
CASSPGTIQPQHF